The sequence of this TCR beta chain was determined in a study of blood T cell repertoires in COVID-19. Profiled with immunoSEQ multiplex PCR; TCRdb holds only in-frame clones, not every one. The sample contains 65,000 to 90,000 clones, 87% of which appear only once. V dropped 3 bases and J dropped 2; count of bases not matched to a gene: 20. There are 20 residues in the CDR3. In germline, CDR1 is SGHTA, CDR2 FQGTGA. The sequencing input was peripheral blood. The rearrangement links TRBV7-3 to TRBJ2-3; 7 bases align to TRBD1. This sequence originates from a woman between 50 and 59 years old with active or convalescent COVID-19. CDR3 DNA sequence: TGTGCCAGCAGCTTGGTCGGGACGCCTACGCCCGAGGGGGCCACAGATACGCAGTATTTT. This codes for CASSLVGTPTPEGATDTQYF.